The 4 T cell receptor beta chains presented below share a single source sample, sequenced in a study of T cell clonality in common variable immunodeficiency. Profiling relied on immunoSEQ multiplex PCR, and the TCRdb table lists in-frame clones only, not all of them. The sample shows about 40,000 clones, none of them appearing just once. Sequencing used peripheral blood mononuclear cells. The receptors come from a person aged 18 to 75 in good health.

There are many counts of this clone. The read terminates 3 residues before the CDR3 end, so the remaining end is supplied by the germline J gene. The chain combines TRBV20-1 with TRBJ2-1; possible D gene TRBD2, 6 bases. Germline lookup yields CDR1 DFQATT and CDR2 SNEGSKA (reference sequence). Trimming cost V 4 bases and J 7 bases, with 23 bases left between them. The CDR3 runs 16 residues. Partial CDR3 DNA: TGCAGTGCTATCCCCAACCCGCTAGCGTTGCGGAATGAG. Amino acid sequence: CSAIPNPLALRNE. Given in full, the CDR3 is CSAIPNPLALRNEQFF.

At least ten counts were recorded for this clone. The read is 3 residues too short to cover the CDR3 end, so that end is filled in from the germline J gene. V and J are TRBV20-1 and TRBJ2-2, with 9 positions matching TRBD1. J was trimmed by 4 bases and V by 3 bases; bases with no gene match: 9. The germline CDR1 and CDR2 sequences are DFQATT and SNEGSKA (reference sequence). This CDR3 contains 16 residues. CDR3: CSAREPGTGITGELFF. The sequenced part of the CDR3 DNA is TGCAGTGCTAGGGAACCCGGGACAGGGATCACCGGGGAG.

This clone appeared many times. The CDR3 end falls 3 residues outside the read, so it is completed with the germline J gene. V and J are TRBV5-1 and TRBJ1-3, with unresolved D. The CDR3 runs to 15 residues. Trimming cost V 3 bases and J 0 bases, with 10 bases left between them. CDR1 and CDR2 (germline): SGHRS, YFSETQ. The DNA read from the CDR3 is TGCGCCAGCAGCTCGGTATCGGGCTCTGGAAACACC. It translates to CASSSVSGSGNT. The whole CDR3 sequence reads CASSSVSGSGNTIYF.

This clone was seen a few times. The read stops 3 residues short of the end of the CDR3; the missing end is completed from the germline J gene. This chain connects TRBV18 to TRBJ2-5, with D perhaps matching TRBD2 (6 bases). Germline CDR1 and CDR2: KGHSH and LQKENI. CDR3 length equals 15 residues. The chain's CDR3 is CASSPPEVLGGTQYF. The CDR3 DNA, read in part, is TGTGCCAGCTCACCTCCGGAAGTTTTGGGGGGTACC.